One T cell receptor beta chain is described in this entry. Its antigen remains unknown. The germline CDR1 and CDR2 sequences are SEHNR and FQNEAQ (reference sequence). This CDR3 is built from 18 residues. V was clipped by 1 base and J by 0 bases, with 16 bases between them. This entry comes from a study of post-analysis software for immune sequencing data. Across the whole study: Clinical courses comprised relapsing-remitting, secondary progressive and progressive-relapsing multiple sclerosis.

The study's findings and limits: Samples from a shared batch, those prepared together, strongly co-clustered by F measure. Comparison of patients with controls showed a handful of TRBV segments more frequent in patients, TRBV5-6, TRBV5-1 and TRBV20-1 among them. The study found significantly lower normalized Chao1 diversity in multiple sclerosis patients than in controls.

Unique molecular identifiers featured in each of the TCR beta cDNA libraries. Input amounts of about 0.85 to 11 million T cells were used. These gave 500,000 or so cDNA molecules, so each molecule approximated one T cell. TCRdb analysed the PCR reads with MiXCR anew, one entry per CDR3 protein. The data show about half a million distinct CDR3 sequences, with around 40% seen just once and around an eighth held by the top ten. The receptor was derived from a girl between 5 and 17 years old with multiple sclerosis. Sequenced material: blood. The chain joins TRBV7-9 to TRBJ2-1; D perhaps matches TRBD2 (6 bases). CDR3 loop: CASSLGPISGSSYNEQFF. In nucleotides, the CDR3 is TGTGCCAGCAGCTTAGGCCCGATTAGCGGAAGCTCCTACAATGAGCAGTTCTTC.